The source of this T cell receptor beta chain is a study of spatial heterogeneity in lung cancer. Study-wide points: Detection of ubiquitous tumor TCRs in blood was higher at resection than follow-up.

This clonotype appeared many times. Its antigen is unknown. Each TCR cDNA molecule bore a unique molecular identifier. TCRdb redid the calling of the 5' RACE reads with MiXCR, one entry per CDR3 protein. The sample has more than 9,000 distinct CDR3 sequences; 8.5% to 10% are singletons. Time point: sample taken at primary tumor resection. The sequenced material consisted of unsorted whole RNA from tumor, nontumor lung or frozen PBMC. The receptor was isolated from a male donor with early-stage non-small cell lung cancer. The material sequenced was PBMCs, taken at surgery.

The CDR3 sequence is CASRPGVIETQYF. The CDR3 coding sequence is TGTGCAAGTCGTCCGGGGGTTATAGAGACCCAGTACTTC. The V call is TRBV12-2, the J call TRBJ2-5; TRBD1 is taken as the D call from the table, unchecked against the DNA. TRBV12-2 is noted as a pseudogene. This CDR3 has 13 residues.